A selection of T cell receptor beta chains follows, all from one sample in a study of OX40 agonist ivuxolimab in advanced cancers. Here immunoSEQ multiplex PCR was the method, and the copy in TCRdb shows in-frame clones only, minus some. The table includes 55,000 to 75,000 clones, approximately 80% detected once. The material was CD4+ or CD8+ T cells sorted from blood, obtained in a trial of the OX40 agonist ivuxolimab. The receptor set was obtained from an adult with an advanced solid tumor such as melanoma, head and neck, liver or kidney cancer. The conserved cysteine and the conserved F or W are not part of the CDR3 here.

v_gene	j_gene	CDR3aa
TRBV20-1	TRBJ1-1	SASAAF
TRBV4-1	TRBJ2-1	ASSPPLGTSFVHRSYNEQF
TRBV25-1	TRBJ2-3	ASSRQGGTDTQY
TRBV5-1	TRBJ1-1	ASSPRQFTEAF
TRBV10-3	TRBJ1-2	AISEGTAYGYT
TRBV7-9	TRBJ2-3	ASSPPDRGTDTQY
TRBV28	TRBJ2-1	ASSSTRDRENEQF
TRBV9	TRBJ1-2	ASSVDRNYGYT
TRBV25-1	TRBJ1-2	ASRAEGANYGYT
TRBV5-5	TRBJ1-1	ASSDGQGRPEAF
TRBV2	TRBJ2-7	ASSLGTSGRLEQY
TRBV19	TRBJ2-2	ASIRGPGGELF
TRBV18	TRBJ1-2	ASSPGGRSGYGYT
TRBV28	TRBJ2-1	ASSSRTSGRSLFSYNEQF
TRBV30	TRBJ2-7	AWTSGRGPSEQY
TRBV4-3	TRBJ2-1	ASSQSSSGRARDEQF
TRBV21-1	TRBJ2-6	ASSADRNTGRPLGANVLT
TRBV6-4	TRBJ2-1	ASSAGAASYNEQF
TRBV7-2	TRBJ2-3	ASSLRSGLAGATDTQY
TRBV28	TRBJ2-5	ASSLLILDREETQY
TRBV28	TRBJ1-2	ASRPSTGRSGGYT
TRBV28	TRBJ1-5	ASGTGATGNQPQH
TRBV19	TRBJ2-1	ASSVGQGGEQF
TRBV7-9	TRBJ1-6	ASSLGQAFGSYNSPLH
TRBV11-2	TRBJ1-2	ASSLLGSSYGYT
TRBV13	TRBJ2-3	ASSPPQGQRDTQY
TRBV5-4	TRBJ1-2	ASSRGAGRANYGYT
TRBV5-4	TRBJ2-5	ASRLGIGGQETQY
TRBV7-9	TRBJ2-4	ASSWDRGLPKNIQY
TRBV10-3	TRBJ1-2	AISGEPVDYGYT
TRBV19	TRBJ1-1	ASSFGQGLGEAF
TRBV11-1	TRBJ2-1	ASSDSNSGAWYNEQF
TRBV6-5	TRBJ1-2	ASSLTGKGYGYT
TRBV7-7	TRBJ2-2	ASGVTDTGELF
TRBV2	TRBJ2-2	ASRPGLASTGELF
TRBV30	TRBJ1-1	AWSLNTEAF
TRBV5-4	TRBJ2-3	ASSFFGGGTDTQY
TRBV4-2	TRBJ1-2	ASSAGESTGGYGYT
TRBV6-6	TRBJ2-7	ASTGAGPSYEQY
TRBV18	TRBJ1-3	ASRRVSGNTIY
TRBV5-1	TRBJ2-5	ASSLAPGQTETQY
TRBV5-1	TRBJ2-2	ASSITRIGELF
TRBV7-9	TRBJ2-4	ASSLGGVGAKNIQY
TRBV2	TRBJ2-2	ASSKGPGELF
TRBV23-1	TRBJ2-3	ASSRPGTGYFDTQY
TRBV4-1	TRBJ2-3	ASSQDRWWTDTQY
TRBV6-1	TRBJ1-5	ASSLSDRRQPQH
TRBV6-1	TRBJ2-1	ASSRGLAYNEQF
TRBV27	TRBJ2-1	ASSETSSNEQF
TRBV10-2	TRBJ1-1	ASGTGGAGTEAF
TRBV5-1	TRBJ1-2	ASSLVPGSNYGYT
TRBV7-9	TRBJ2-5	ASSSGQGVVKETQY
TRBV27	TRBJ1-4	ASRSFGWWGPYAHNEKLF